The TCR beta chain under discussion was sequenced for a study of T-cell memory formation after mild COVID-19 (dated by TCRdb to about 2021). In the study overall: Most TCR sequence clusters were specific to one of the two donors. Longitudinal TCRalpha and TCRbeta repertoire sequencing tracked T-cell clones expanding and contracting after mild COVID-19 in two donors. The cohort comprised two young, previously healthy adult volunteers, one female and one male.

From cysteine to phenylalanine, the CDR3 is 13 amino acids long. The only DNA kept is the CDR3, 39 bases in frame from the first base. CDR1 and CDR2 are drawn from the germline V gene: SGHTA, FQGNSA. V loses 5 bases of germline sequence and J loses 3 bases, and the interval between the two ends is 11 bases. The full study reports these points: Clones contracting from day 15 to 85 had balanced CD4/CD8 phenotypes, while a second wave expanding from day 15 to 37 was biased towards CD4+. Whether the second-wave clones peaking on day 37 were SARS-CoV-2 specific was not confirmed. Only a couple of mild cases were covered in the study, and larger cohorts including severe cases with pre-infection samples were considered necessary. Contracting CD4+ clones were located mainly in the CM and EM memory subsets, whereas CD8+ clones were found to be enriched in EMRA. Some responding clones were detected in pre-infection memory, which suggested that pre-existing cross-reactive memory T cells had joined the SARS-CoV-2 response.

Regarding this clonotype: The clone's antigen remains unknown. No base quality information exists; no much larger clone differs at one position.

Sequencing used an Illumina NovaSeq 6000. TCRalpha and TCRbeta cDNA libraries were constructed by 5'RACE with constant-segment primers, with sample barcodes and unique molecular identifiers being introduced. RNA was extracted from every sample with Trizol reagent. The libraries were amplified in two PCR steps, and the second step added a second sample barcode and Illumina TruSeq adapters. Libraries were sequenced on an Illumina NovaSeq with 2 x 150 bp paired-end reads. Per the authors' processing: With migec v1.2.7, reads were demultiplexed and then collapsed into UMI-guided consensus sequences. Using mixcr v2.1.11, the UMI consensuses were aligned to TRA and TRB V and J templates and assembled into clonotypes. Clonotypes were classified as expanded or contracted when called significant by both edgeR and NoisET, with noise models trained on biological replicates. For edgeR calls, the cutoffs were a false discovery rate-adjusted p below 0.01 and a log2 fold-change threshold of 1. PCA with hierarchical clustering of max-normalized trajectories of the 1000 most abundant clonotypes was used as exploratory dynamics analysis. Each responding clone was given a CD4 or CD8 phenotype based on the CD4+ and CD8+ repertoires, which had been sequenced separately. TCRdb reran the public reads through fastp at Q25 and MiXCR, keeping productive beta chains. A single entry per CDR3 protein holds the most common genes and DNA from its merged rows. TCRdb assigned the V and J calls; the authors' analysis was not used. A total of 250,000 to 300,000 distinct CDR3 sequences appear in this sample, around 15% of them only once. Clones ranked in the top ten supply approximately 25% of the sample.

PBMCs were isolated by Ficoll-Paque density gradient centrifugation. This clonotype was sampled from a man aged 18 to 35 who had mild COVID-19 (a few samples of this study predate the infection). The sample titles of this study are shuffled in the database, so cell type and time point are left out; the donor was told from shared clones. The chain couples TRBV7-2 to TRBJ2-7, with the identity of the D gene unclear. The specimen sequenced was PBMCs or a T cell subset sorted from them (not recorded which). The CDR3 loop reads CASSHPTHYEQYF. The nucleotide sequence is TGTGCCAGCAGCCATCCGACCCACTACGAGCAGTACTTC.